This T cell receptor (beta chain) was identified during a study of blood T cell repertoires in COVID-19. In the original analysis: Amplified reference gene primers provided the basis for estimating nucleated cell counts. The data were produced by immunoSEQ multiplex PCR, yet TCRdb's version contains in-frame clones alone and is incomplete. V, J and clone size derive from that table, while D and trimming were established from the DNA sequence. Of around 310,000 clones detected, roughly 90% appear once; the ten largest clones hold approximately 4%. This clone was seen just once. CDR1 is SGHKS, CDR2 YYEKEE, per germline (reference sequence). V was clipped by 4 bases and J by 3 bases; unmatched bases: 3. This CDR3 has 15 amino acids.

The source of this sequence is a woman aged 45-65 years with active or convalescent COVID-19. The chain joins TRBV5-5 to TRBJ2-3; 12 bases are a match to TRBD2. Source material: peripheral blood. CDR3 nucleotides: TGTGCCAGCAGCATCACTAGCGGGAGGACAGATACGCAGTATTTT. Translating gives CASSITSGRTDTQYF.